There are a few counts of the clone carrying this T cell receptor (beta chain). Antigen unknown. V was shortened by 3 bases and J by 2 bases, with 11 bases between the two germline ends. Per the germline V gene, CDR1 is SGHRS and CDR2 is YFSETQ. The CDR3 has 15 amino acids. This entry comes from a study of blood T cells in healthy people across ages. At the level of the study: Template switching picked up about one barcoded beta molecule for each two T cells.

Study findings and constraints: Diversity estimated from one million T cells was considered an underestimate. A strong correlation was found between TCR beta diversity and the percentage of naive T cells.

Combining a sample-barcoded 5' primer with a J-beta primer mix, a second PCR ran for 7 to 11 cycles. TCRdb processed the 5' RACE reads anew with MiXCR; each CDR3 protein has one entry. The data contain approximately 490,000 distinct CDR3 sequences, less than 25% of them singletons. Another study also made use of these data, one on T cells of mothers and their children.

This clonotype was sampled from a boy aged 5-17 years in good health. The genes are TRBV5-1 and TRBJ2-2; D is possibly TRBD1 or TRBD2 (5 bases each). The sample taken for sequencing was blood. CDR3 coding DNA: TGCGCCAGCAGCTGGGGACCTCCAAACACCGGGGAGCTGTTTTTT. Translating it yields CASSWGPPNTGELFF.